This T cell receptor beta chain was found in a study of Ad26.COV2.S vaccination and SARS-CoV-2 variants. Whole-study context: Among those in the COV1001 Ad26.COV2.S trial arm was the donor. Study-level points and caveats: Spike-specific TCR breadth was greater after Ad26.COV2.S than placebo.

The CDR3 is 15 residues long. Trimming shortened V by 1 base and J by 3 bases, and 13 bases separated the two germline ends. CDR1 MNHEY and CDR2 SMNVEV come from the germline V gene (reference sequence). On this clone itself: Its antigen is unknown.

Sample treatment: around 19 received Ad26.COV2.S at low or high dose, single or two shots; several received placebo; per-sample allocation not given. Each sample was drawn 63 days after the first injection (of vaccine or placebo). An Ad26 vector carrying the Wuhan-strain SARS-CoV-2 spike served as the vaccine. Measured with immunoSEQ multiplex PCR; TCRdb has only the in-frame clones, and not every one. The profile shows about 400,000 clones, under 90% of them singletons. The TCR originated in a person between 18 and 60 years old who received the Ad26.COV2.S COVID-19 vaccine or a placebo. Sample: peripheral blood, taken in a trial of Ad26.COV2.S vaccine versus placebo. The rearrangement joins TRBV27 to TRBJ2-7; a weak D match, TRBD1 (6 bases). CDR3 DNA: TGTGCCAGCAGTTTATACGGCGGACAGTACTACGAGCAGTACTTC. It is translated as CASSLYGGQYYEQYF.